This TCR beta chain stems from a study of shared clonotypes between healthy human individuals. Overall study findings and caveats: Non-shared clonotypes displayed generation probabilities falling below those of clonotypes present in all four donors. Despite large depth, sorted-subset datasets appeared incompletely sequenced.

TCRdb's table, derived via immunoSEQ multiplex PCR, lists solely in-frame clones and lacks some. In the table there are approximately 1,500,000 clones, roughly 96% of which are singletons. Note on this clone: As yet, its antigen is unknown.

There are 16 residues in the CDR3. J gave up 0 bases and V 5 bases, and 4 bases lay outside the gene matches. Germline loops: CDR1 MDHEN, CDR2 SYDVKM. The sample was naive CD4+ T cells sorted from blood. Regarding subset: CD45RA+ positively selected. This receptor was taken from a man aged 25-40 years in good health. This chain connects TRBV28 to TRBJ2-6; 7 bases agree with TRBD1. The CDR3 loop reads CASSPRTGSGANVLTF. The CDR3 coding sequence is TGTGCCAGCAGTCCCAGGACAGGCTCTGGGGCCAACGTCCTGACTTTC.